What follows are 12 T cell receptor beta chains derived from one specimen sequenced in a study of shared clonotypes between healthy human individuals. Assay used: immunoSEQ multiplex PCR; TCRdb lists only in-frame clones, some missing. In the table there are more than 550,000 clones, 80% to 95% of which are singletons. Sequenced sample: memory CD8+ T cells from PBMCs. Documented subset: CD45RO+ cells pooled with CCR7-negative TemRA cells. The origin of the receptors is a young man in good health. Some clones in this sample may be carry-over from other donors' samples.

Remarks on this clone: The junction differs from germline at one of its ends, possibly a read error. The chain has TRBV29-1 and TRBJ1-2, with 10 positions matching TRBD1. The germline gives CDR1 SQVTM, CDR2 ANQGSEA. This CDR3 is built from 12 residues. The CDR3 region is CSAEGDRGTYTF. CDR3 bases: TGCAGCGCTGAAGGGGACAGGGGAACCTACACCTTC.

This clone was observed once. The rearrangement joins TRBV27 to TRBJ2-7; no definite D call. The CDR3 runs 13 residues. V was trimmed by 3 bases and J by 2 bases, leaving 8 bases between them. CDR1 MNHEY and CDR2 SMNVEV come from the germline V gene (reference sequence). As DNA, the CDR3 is TGTGCCAGCAGTTTCCGTAGACCCTACGAGCAGTACTTC. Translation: CASSFRRPYEQYF.

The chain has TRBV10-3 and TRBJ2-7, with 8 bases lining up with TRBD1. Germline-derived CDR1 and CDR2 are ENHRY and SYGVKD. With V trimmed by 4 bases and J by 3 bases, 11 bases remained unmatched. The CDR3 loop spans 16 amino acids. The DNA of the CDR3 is TGTGCCATCAGTGCCTCTCGGGCAGGGGGCCTCTACGAGCAGTACTTC. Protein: CAISASRAGGLYEQYF.

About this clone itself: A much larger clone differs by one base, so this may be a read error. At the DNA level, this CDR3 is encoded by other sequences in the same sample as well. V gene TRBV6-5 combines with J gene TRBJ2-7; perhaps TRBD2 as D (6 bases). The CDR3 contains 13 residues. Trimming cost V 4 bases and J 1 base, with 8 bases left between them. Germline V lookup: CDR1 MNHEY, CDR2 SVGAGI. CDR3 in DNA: TGTGCCAGCAGTTTACGGGGGTCCTACGAGCAGTACTTC. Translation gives CASSLRGSYEQYF.

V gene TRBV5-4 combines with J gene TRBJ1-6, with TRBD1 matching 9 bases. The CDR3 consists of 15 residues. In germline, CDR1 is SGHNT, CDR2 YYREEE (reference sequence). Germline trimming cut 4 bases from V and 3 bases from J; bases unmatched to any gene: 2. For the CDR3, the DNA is TGTGCCAGCAGCCAGACAGGGGGCTATAATTCACCCCTCCACTTT. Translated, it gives CASSQTGGYNSPLHF.

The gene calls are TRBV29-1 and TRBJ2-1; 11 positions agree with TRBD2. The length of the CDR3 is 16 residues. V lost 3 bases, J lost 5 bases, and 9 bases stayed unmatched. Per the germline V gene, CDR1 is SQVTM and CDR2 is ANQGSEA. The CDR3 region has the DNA TGCAGCGTTGACCGCCTAGCGGGAGGATCCCACAATGAGCAGTTCTTC. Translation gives CSVDRLAGGSHNEQFF.

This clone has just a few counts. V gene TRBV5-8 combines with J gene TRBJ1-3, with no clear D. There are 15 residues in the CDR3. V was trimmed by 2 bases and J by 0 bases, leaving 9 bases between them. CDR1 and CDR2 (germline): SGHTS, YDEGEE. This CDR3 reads CASSFGRNSGNTIYF. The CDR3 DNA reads TGTGCCAGCAGCTTTGGCAGGAACTCTGGAAACACCATATATTTT.

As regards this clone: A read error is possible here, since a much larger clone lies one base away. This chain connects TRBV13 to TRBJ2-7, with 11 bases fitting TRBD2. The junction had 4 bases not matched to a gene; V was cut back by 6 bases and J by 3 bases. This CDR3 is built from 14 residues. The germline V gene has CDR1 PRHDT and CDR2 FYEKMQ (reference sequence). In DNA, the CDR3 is TGTGCCAGCAGTCCCGGGACTAGCGGCTACGAGCAGTACTTC. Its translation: CASSPGTSGYEQYF.

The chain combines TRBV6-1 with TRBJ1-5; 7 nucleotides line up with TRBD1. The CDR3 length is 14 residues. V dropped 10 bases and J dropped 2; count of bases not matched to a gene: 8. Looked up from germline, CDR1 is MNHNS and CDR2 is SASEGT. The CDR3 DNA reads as TGTGCCACTCTTAGACAGGGTGGCAATCAGCCCCAGCATTTT. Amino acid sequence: CATLRQGGNQPQHF.

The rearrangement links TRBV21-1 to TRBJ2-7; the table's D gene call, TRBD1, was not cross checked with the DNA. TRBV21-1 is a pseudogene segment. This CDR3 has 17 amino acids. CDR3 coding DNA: TGTGCCAGCAGCAAAGGCGAGGGCAGGGGGCGTTCCTACGAGCAGTACTTC. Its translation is CASSKGEGRGRSYEQYF.

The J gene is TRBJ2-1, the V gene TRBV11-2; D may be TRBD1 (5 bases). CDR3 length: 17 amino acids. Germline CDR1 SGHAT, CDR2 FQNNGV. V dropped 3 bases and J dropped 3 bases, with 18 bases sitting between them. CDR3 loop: CASSLGWGRSLYNEQFF. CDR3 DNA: TGTGCCAGCAGCTTGGGTTGGGGCCGGTCGCTCTACAATGAGCAGTTCTTC.

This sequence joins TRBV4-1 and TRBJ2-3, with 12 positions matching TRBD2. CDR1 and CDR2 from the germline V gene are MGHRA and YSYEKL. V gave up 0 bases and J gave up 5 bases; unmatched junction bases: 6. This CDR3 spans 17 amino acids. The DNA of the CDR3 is TGCGCCAGCAGCCAAGAGACTAGCGGGAGTGTCTTAGATACGCAGTATTTT. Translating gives CASSQETSGSVLDTQYF.